The T cell receptor beta chain described here comes from a study of T cell responses to AZD1222 COVID-19 vaccine. Study-wide findings and caveats: Donors were chiefly white British, with a greater number of females, and clonal diversity was perhaps underestimated. Along spike, vaccine-associated CD4 TCRs were found throughout, with dominance at 160-218 and 743-854. Repertoires were sampled only after the peak T cell response.

Here immunoSEQ multiplex PCR was the method, and the copy in TCRdb shows in-frame clones only, minus some. Among about 93,000 clones listed, around 92% were seen once. This CDR3 has 15 residues. The V end lost 0 bases, the J end lost 10 bases, and 14 bases lay between the germline ends. Germline values: CDR1 SGHDT, CDR2 YYEEEE. In regard to this clone: Its antigen is still unknown.

Sequencing used peripheral blood, obtained on day 0 of MenACWY control vaccination. The gene calls are TRBV5-6 and TRBJ1-6; tentative D call: TRBD1 (5 bases). The TCR sequence derives from an adult in good health. The DNA of the CDR3 is TGTGCCAGCAGCTTGGGCCGACCTACAGGATCACCCCTCCACTTT. It encodes CASSLGRPTGSPLHF. The full variable domain, completed using reference TRBV5-6 and TRBJ1-6, is DAGVTQSPTHLIKTRGQQVTLRCSPKSGHDTVSWYQQALGQGPQFIFQYYEEEERQRGNFPDRFSGHQFPNYSSELNVNALLLGDSALYLCASSLGRPTGSPLHFGNGTRLTVT.